This T cell receptor (beta chain) was captured by sequencing in a study of cytomegalovirus exposure and HLA in healthy donors. Trimming left V 5 bases short and J 0 bases short, with 4 bases between. The CDR3 is made up of 11 amino acids. CDR1 is GTSNPN, CDR2 SVGIG, per germline (reference sequence). The PCR made use of 60 Vbeta and 13 Jbeta primers. Using immunoSEQ multiplex PCR, the repertoire was profiled, and TCRdb retains in-frame clones only, with some absent. Counted here are about 200,000 clones, 65% to 85% occurring once; the ten biggest clones make up 2.9%. The chain recombines TRBV30 with TRBJ1-2; D remains unclear. This clonotype originated in a woman between 25 and 40 years old in good health and CMV-seronegative. Sequenced input: PBMCs. The CDR3 DNA is TGTGCCTGGGGGCCTAACTATGGCTACACCTTC. It encodes CAWGPNYGYTF.